This TCR beta chain was recorded in a study of blood T cells in healthy people across ages. For the second PCR, which ran for about 6 to 11 cycles, a sample-barcoded 5' primer and a J-beta primer mix were used. TCRdb recomputed calls from the 5' RACE reads with MiXCR, one row per CDR3 protein. The sample has about 570,000 distinct CDR3 sequences, 25% to 30% seen once. Germline lookup yields CDR1 SGHTA and CDR2 FQGNSA. This CDR3 contains 12 residues. The ends were cut back, 3 bases at V and 4 bases at J, with 6 bases in the middle. The clonotype was recovered from a woman between 65 and 79 years old in good health. Sequencing was carried out using blood. V is TRBV7-2 and J is TRBJ1-2; D is uncertain. The CDR3 coding sequence is TGTGCCAGCAGCTTTAATGCCTATGGCTACACCTTC. Amino acids: CASSFNAYGYTF.